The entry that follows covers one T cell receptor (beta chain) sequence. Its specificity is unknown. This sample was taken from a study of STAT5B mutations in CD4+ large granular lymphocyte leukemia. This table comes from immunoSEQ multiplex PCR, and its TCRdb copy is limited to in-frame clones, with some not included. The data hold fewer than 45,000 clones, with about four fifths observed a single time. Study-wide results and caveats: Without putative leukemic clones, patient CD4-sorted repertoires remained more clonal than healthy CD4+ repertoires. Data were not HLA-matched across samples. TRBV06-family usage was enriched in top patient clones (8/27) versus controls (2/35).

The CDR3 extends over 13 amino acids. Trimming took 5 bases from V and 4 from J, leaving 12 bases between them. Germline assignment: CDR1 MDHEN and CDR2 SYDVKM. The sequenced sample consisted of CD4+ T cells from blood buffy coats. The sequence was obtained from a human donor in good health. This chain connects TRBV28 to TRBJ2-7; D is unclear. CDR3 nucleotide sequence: TGTGCCAGCAGTCGAAACGGCCGGTACGAGCAGTACTTC. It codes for CASSRNGRYEQYF. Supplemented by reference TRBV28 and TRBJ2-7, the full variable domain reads DVKVTQSSRYLVKRTGEKVFLECVQDMDHENMFWYRQDPGLGLRLIYFSYDVKMKEKGDIPEGYSVSREKKERFSLILESASTNQTSMYLCASSRNGRYEQYFGPGTRLTVT.